A single sample is the source of the 14 T cell receptor beta chains below, sequenced in a study of T cell responses to AZD1222 COVID-19 vaccine. TCRdb's copy holds only in-frame clones and misses some; the assay was immunoSEQ multiplex PCR. The profile covers 150,000 to 200,000 clones, with about nine tenths appearing a single time and 2.5% to 3% taken by the ten largest. Sequencing used peripheral blood, obtained on day 0 of AZD1222 vaccination. The receptors derive from an adult in good health.

The chain links TRBV5-5 to TRBJ2-5; D is possibly TRBD2 (6 bases). Germline CDR1 SGHKS, CDR2 YYEKEE (reference sequence). The CDR3 is 18 amino acids. With 0 bases removed from V and 1 base from J, the gap between germline ends came to 19 bases. CDR3: CASSLAGRGGSLQETQYF. The DNA of the CDR3 is TGTGCCAGCAGCTTGGCGGGGCGGGGCGGATCCCTCCAAGAGACCCAGTACTTC.

The CDR3: CASSVAGAEYNEQFF. The CDR3 bases are TGTGCCAGCAGCGTAGCGGGGGCTGAATACAATGAGCAGTTCTTC. The chain uses TRBV9 and TRBJ2-1; TRBD1 or TRBD2 may be the D gene (6 bases each). This CDR3 is 15 amino acids long. Germline V gene lookup returns CDR1 SGDLS and CDR2 YYNGEE. Trimming removed 0 bases at V and 4 bases at J, with 11 bases between.

Only a few counts were recorded for this clone. The rearrangement links TRBV5-4 to TRBJ2-2; 9 nucleotides align to TRBD1. The length of the CDR3 is 12 residues. V dropped 4 bases and J dropped 11; count of bases not matched to a gene: 3. Germline V gene sequence: CDR1 SGHNT, CDR2 YYREEE (reference sequence). In DNA, the CDR3 is TGTGCCAGCAGCCCGGACAGGGGAGAGCTGTTTTTT. Translating gives CASSPDRGELFF.

This clone was seen a single time. The CDR3 DNA sequence: TGTGCCAGCATATCACAGGGTGAGGCCGGGGAGCTGTTTTTT. Protein sequence: CASISQGEAGELFF. The chain recombines TRBV6-5 with TRBJ2-2; D is possibly TRBD1 (6 bases). The germline V and J ends were trimmed by 7 bases and 6 bases, with 15 bases remaining between them. The CDR3 runs 14 residues. Germline V CDR1 and CDR2: MNHEY, SVGAGI.

The chain is built from TRBV5-4 and TRBJ2-7; either TRBD1 or TRBD2 may fit D (5 bases each). CDR1 is SGHNT, CDR2 YYREEE, per germline (reference sequence). V was pared by 5 bases and J by 4 bases, with 10 bases between. The CDR3 sequence is 12 residues long. CDR3 bases: TGTGCCAGCAGGCGGGCAGGGTACGAGCAGTACTTC. Its translation: CASRRAGYEQYF.

The chain recombines TRBV12-1 with TRBJ2-2. TRBV12-1 is noted as a pseudogene. The CDR3 is 18 amino acids. CDR3 protein: CASSFAQPGSQNTGELFF. The CDR3 DNA reads as TGTGCCAGCAGCTTTGCCCAACCGGGCAGCCAGAACACCGGGGAGCTGTTTTTT.

The chain joins TRBV6-5 to TRBJ2-3, with 8 bases identical to TRBD1. The V gene's germline CDR1 is MNHEY and CDR2 SVGAGI. V trimming: 2 bases; J trimming: 3 bases; junction bases outside the gene matches: 1. The CDR3 spans 14 residues. CDR3 in amino acids: CASSYRDRTDTQYF. DNA of the CDR3: TGTGCCAGCAGTTACCGGGACAGGACAGATACGCAGTATTTT.

J is TRBJ2-5 and V is TRBV7-9; TRBD2 is a possible D gene (6 bases). Germline V gene sequence: CDR1 SEHNR, CDR2 FQNEAQ (reference sequence). The V gene lost 5 bases and the J gene lost 5 bases, with 15 bases spanning the gap. The CDR3 has 14 amino acids. As DNA, the CDR3 is TGTGCCAGCAGCCGAACGGGACTCTCGGAGACCCAGTACTTC. Translating gives CASSRTGLSETQYF.

The chain joins TRBV30 to TRBJ1-4; no clear D gene. V lost 2 bases and J lost 4, with 2 bases in between. The CDR3 sequence is 11 residues long. Germline V gene lookup returns CDR1 GTSNPN and CDR2 SVGIG (reference sequence). The CDR3 DNA reads as TGTGCCTGGAGTCGTAATGAAAAACTGTTTTTT. This sequence encodes CAWSRNEKLFF.

This clone has a single count. This rearrangement joins TRBV6-2 or TRBV6-3 to TRBJ2-7, with a possible D match to TRBD1 (7 bases). V was pared by 6 bases and J by 6 bases, with 18 bases between. This CDR3 comprises 14 residues. Germline CDR1 reads MNHEY; CDR2 reads SVGEGT. CDR3 in amino acids: CASSPGRGAREQYF. In nucleotides, the CDR3 is TGTGCCAGCAGCCCCGGCAGGGGGGCACGCGAGCAGTACTTC.

The gene calls are TRBV7-3 and TRBJ1-1, with no clear D. Germline CDR1 reads SGHTA; CDR2 reads FQGTGA. CDR3 length: 13 amino acids. V was cut by 2 bases and J by 1 base, with 5 bases left in between. CDR3 in DNA: TGTGCCAGCAGCTTAGCCGGGAACACTGAAGCTTTCTTT. Protein: CASSLAGNTEAFF.

The chain is built from TRBV7-2 and TRBJ1-1; D is unclear. V gave up 6 bases and J gave up 1 base, with 15 bases separating them. The CDR3 contains 15 residues. Looked up from germline, CDR1 is SGHTA and CDR2 is FQGNSA. In DNA form, the CDR3 reads TGTGCCAGCAGTCCCCAGGCCTCCTCGAACACTGAAGCTTTCTTT. Its translation is CASSPQASSNTEAFF.

The gene calls are TRBV7-3 and TRBJ2-5; D unclear. Germline CDR1 SGHTA, CDR2 FQGTGA. CDR3 length: 13 residues. Trimming left V 5 bases short and J 2 bases short, with 9 bases between. CDR3 nucleotides: TGTGCCAGCAGCCGGAGCCCTCAAGAGACCCAGTACTTC. It is translated as CASSRSPQETQYF.

V is TRBV9 and J is TRBJ2-6, with D perhaps matching TRBD1 (5 bases). This CDR3 region has 12 residues. Germline CDR1 reads SGDLS; CDR2 reads YYNGEE. V was shortened by 7 bases and J by 8 bases, with 10 bases between the two germline ends. As DNA, the CDR3 is TGTGCCAGCGGCCCAGGGTCCAACGTCCTGACTTTC. Translating gives CASGPGSNVLTF.